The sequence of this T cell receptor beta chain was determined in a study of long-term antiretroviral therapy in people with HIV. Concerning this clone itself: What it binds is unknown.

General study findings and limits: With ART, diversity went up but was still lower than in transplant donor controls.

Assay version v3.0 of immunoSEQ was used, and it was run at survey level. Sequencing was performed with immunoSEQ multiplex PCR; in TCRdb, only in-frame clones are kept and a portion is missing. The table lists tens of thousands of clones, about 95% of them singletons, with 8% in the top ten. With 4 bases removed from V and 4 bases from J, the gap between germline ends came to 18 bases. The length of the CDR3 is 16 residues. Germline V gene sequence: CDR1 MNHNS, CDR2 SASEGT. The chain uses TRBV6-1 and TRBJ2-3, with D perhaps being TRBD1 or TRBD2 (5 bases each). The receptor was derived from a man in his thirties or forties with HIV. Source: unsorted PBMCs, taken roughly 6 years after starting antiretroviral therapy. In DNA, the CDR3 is TGTGCCAGCAGTGTTACCGGGACGAGTACTTCAGATACGCAGTATTTT. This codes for CASSVTGTSTSDTQYF.